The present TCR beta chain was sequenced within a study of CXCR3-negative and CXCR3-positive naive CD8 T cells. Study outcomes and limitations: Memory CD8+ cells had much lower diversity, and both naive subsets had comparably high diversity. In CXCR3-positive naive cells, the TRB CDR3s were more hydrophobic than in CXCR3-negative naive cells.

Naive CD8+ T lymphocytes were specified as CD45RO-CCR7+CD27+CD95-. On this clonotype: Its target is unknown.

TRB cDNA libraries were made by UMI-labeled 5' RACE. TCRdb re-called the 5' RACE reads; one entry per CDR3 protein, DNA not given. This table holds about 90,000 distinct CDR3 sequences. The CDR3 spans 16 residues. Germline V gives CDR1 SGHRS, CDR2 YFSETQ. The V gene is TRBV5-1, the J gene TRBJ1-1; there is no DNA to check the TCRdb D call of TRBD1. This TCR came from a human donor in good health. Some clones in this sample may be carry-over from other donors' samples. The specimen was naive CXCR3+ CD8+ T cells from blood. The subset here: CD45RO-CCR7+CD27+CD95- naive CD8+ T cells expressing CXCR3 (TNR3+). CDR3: CASSAPTGPRGTEAFF.